The 3 T cell receptor beta chains in this list originate from one sample, sequenced in a study of blood T cell repertoires in COVID-19. TCRdb's copy holds only in-frame clones and misses some; the assay was immunoSEQ multiplex PCR. The sample records 240,000 or so clones, just under 85% being singletons. Sample: peripheral blood. The source of these receptors is a woman of 80 years or more with acute or convalescent COVID-19.

Regarding this clone: Other DNA sequences of this sample code for an identical CDR3. The chain is built from TRBV6-2 or TRBV6-3 and TRBJ1-1, with D maybe TRBD1 (6 bases). Per the germline V gene, CDR1 is MNHEY and CDR2 is SVGEGT. The CDR3 has 14 amino acids. V was cut by 0 bases and J by 2 bases, with 7 bases left in between. The CDR3 DNA sequence: TGTGCCAGCAGTTACTCTGGGGGCAACACTGAAGCTTTCTTT. It translates to CASSYSGGNTEAFF.

V and J are TRBV9 and TRBJ2-3; a weak D match, TRBD2 (5 bases). The CDR3 is made up of 16 amino acids. With 2 bases removed from V and 1 base from J, the gap between germline ends came to 14 bases. CDR1 is SGDLS, CDR2 YYNGEE, per germline. This CDR3 is CASSVRPQAGTDTQYF. As DNA, the CDR3 is TGTGCCAGCAGCGTTAGGCCGCAAGCGGGCACAGATACGCAGTATTTT.

This clone was seen a few times. Germline and junction disagree at one end, which may indicate a read error. This sequence joins TRBV7-2 and TRBJ2-7; 13 bases fit TRBD2. Germline V gene data show CDR1 as SGHTA and CDR2 as FQGNSA. The CDR3 extends over 15 amino acids. This CDR3 is CASRLGTSGDYEQYF. The DNA for the CDR3 is TGTGCCAGCAGATTAGGGACTAGCGGGGACTACGAGCAGTACTTC.